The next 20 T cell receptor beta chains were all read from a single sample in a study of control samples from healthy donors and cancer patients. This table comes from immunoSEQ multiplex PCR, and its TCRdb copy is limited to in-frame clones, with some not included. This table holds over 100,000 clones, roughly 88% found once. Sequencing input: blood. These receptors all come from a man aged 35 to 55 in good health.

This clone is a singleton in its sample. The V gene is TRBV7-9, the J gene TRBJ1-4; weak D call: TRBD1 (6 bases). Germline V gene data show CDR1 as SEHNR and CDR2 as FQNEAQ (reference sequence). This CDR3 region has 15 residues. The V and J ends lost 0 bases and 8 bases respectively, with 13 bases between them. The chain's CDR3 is CASSLARQGKEKLFF. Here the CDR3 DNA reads TGTGCCAGCAGCTTAGCGAGGCAGGGGAAAGAAAAACTGTTTTTT.

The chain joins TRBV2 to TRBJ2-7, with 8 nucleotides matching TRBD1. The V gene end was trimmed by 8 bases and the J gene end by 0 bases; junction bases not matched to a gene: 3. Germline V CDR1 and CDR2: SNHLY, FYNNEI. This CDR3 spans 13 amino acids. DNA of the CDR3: TGTGCCAGCGGGACAGGCGACTCCTACGAGCAGTACTTC. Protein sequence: CASGTGDSYEQYF.

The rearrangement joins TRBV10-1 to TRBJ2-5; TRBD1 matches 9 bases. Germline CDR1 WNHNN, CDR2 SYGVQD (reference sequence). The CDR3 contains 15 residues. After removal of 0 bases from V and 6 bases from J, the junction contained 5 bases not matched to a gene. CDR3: CASSESGQGTKTQYF. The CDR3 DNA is TGCGCCAGCAGTGAGTCGGGACAGGGAACGAAGACCCAGTACTTC.

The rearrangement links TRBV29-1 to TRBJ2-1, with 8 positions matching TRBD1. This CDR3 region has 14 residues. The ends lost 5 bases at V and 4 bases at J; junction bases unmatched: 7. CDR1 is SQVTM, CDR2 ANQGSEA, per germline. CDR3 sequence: CSVRDRPSYNEQFF. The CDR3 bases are TGCAGCGTTCGGGACAGGCCCTCGTACAATGAGCAGTTCTTC.

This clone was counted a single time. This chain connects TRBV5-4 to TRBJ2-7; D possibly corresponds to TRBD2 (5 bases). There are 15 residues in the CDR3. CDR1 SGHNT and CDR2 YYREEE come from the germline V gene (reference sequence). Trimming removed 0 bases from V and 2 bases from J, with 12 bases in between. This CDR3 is CASSLAGDLAYEQYF. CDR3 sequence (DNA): TGTGCCAGCAGCTTGGCCGGGGATTTGGCCTACGAGCAGTACTTC.

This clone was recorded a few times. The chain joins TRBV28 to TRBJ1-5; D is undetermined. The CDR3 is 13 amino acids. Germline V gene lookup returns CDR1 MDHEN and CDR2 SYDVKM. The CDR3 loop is CAYRGNSNQPQHF. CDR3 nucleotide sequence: TGTGCTTACCGAGGGAATAGCAATCAGCCCCAGCATTTT.

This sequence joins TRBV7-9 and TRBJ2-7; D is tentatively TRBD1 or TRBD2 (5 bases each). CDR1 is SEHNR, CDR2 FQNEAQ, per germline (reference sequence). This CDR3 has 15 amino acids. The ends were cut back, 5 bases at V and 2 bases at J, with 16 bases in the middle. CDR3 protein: CASSPFQGRPYEQYF. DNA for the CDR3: TGTGCCAGCAGCCCCTTTCAGGGACGCCCCTACGAGCAGTACTTC.

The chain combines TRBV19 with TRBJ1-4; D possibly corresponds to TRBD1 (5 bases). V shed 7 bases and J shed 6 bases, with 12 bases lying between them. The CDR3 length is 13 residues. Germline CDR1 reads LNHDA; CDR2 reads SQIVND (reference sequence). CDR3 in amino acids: CASNTGLYEKLFF. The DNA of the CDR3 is TGTGCCAGTAATACGGGACTTTATGAAAAACTGTTTTTT.

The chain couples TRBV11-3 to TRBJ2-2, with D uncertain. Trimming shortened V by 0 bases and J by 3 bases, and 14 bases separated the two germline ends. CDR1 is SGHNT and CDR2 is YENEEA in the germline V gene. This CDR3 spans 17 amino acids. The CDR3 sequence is CASSLDRTKEYTGELFF. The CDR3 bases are TGTGCCAGCAGCTTAGATCGTACTAAAGAATACACCGGGGAGCTGTTTTTT.

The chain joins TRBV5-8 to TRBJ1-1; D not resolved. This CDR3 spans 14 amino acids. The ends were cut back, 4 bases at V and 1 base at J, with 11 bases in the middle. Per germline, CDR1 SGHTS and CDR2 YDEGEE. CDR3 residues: CASSPRRENTEAFF. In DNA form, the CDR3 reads TGTGCCAGCAGCCCAAGGAGGGAGAACACTGAAGCTTTCTTT.

CDR3: CASTSLGQADYGYTF. CDR3 nucleotide sequence: TGTGCCAGTACCAGCCTAGGACAGGCGGACTATGGCTACACCTTC. V usage is TRBV19 and J usage is TRBJ1-2; 7 bases are shared with TRBD1. V gave up 7 bases and J gave up 3 bases; unmatched junction bases: 11. CDR3 length: 15 residues. CDR1 and CDR2 (germline): LNHDA, SQIVND (reference sequence).

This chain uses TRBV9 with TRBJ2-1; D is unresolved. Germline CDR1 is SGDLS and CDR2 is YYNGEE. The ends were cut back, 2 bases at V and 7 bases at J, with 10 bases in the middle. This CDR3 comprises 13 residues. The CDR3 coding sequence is TGTGCCAGCAGCGTTGACAAAGTTAATGAGCAGTTCTTC. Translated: CASSVDKVNEQFF.

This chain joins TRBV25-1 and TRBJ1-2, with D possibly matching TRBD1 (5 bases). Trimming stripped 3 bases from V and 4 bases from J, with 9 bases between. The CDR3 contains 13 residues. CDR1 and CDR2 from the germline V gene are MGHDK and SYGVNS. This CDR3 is CASSDGGGYGYTF. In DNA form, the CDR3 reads TGTGCCAGCAGTGACGGGGGGGGCTATGGCTACACCTTC.

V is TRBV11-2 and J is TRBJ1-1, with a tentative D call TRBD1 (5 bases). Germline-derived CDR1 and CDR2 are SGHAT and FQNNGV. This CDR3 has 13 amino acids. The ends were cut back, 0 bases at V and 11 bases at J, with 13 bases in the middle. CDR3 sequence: CASSLDQGLQAFF. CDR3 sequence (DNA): TGTGCCAGCAGCTTAGATCAGGGTTTACAGGCTTTCTTT.

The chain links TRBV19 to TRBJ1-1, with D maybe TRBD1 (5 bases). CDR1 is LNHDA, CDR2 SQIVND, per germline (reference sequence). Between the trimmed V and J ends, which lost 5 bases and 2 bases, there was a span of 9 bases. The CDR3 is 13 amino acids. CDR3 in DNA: TGTGCCAGTAGTCAGCAGGGTAACACTGAAGCTTTCTTT. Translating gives CASSQQGNTEAFF.

The CDR3 DNA is TGTGCCAGCTCACCAACCGGGACAGGGGTTGGCTACACCTTC. Its protein is CASSPTGTGVGYTF. The chain combines TRBV18 with TRBJ1-2; 10 nucleotides line up with TRBD1. Germline trimming cut 2 bases from V and 7 bases from J; bases unmatched to any gene: 4. Per germline, CDR1 KGHSH and CDR2 LQKENI. The CDR3 spans 14 residues.

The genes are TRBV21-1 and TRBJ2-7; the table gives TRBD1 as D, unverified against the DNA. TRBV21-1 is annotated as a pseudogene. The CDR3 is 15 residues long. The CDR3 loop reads CASSPKDSHSYEQYF. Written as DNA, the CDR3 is TGTGCCAGCAGCCCTAAGGACAGTCATTCCTACGAGCAGTACTTC.

The CDR3 DNA follows: TGTGCCAGCAGGTCGGCGGGTGGCAATCAGCCCCAGCATTTT. This translates into CASRSAGGNQPQHF. V gene TRBV28 combines with J gene TRBJ1-5; no clear D gene. The germline V gene has CDR1 MDHEN and CDR2 SYDVKM. Between the trimmed V and J ends, which lost 6 bases and 2 bases, there was a span of 11 bases. This CDR3 region has 14 residues.

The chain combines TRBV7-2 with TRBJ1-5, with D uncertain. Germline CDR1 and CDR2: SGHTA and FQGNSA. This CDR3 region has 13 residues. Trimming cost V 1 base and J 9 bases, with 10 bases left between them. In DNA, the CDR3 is TGTGCCAGCAGCTTAGACAGCTCTAGGCCCCAGCATTTT. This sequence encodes CASSLDSSRPQHF.

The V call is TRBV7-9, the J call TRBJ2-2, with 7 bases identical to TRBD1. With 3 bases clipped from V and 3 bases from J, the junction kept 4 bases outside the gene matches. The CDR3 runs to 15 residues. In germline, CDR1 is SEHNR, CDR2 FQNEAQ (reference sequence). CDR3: CASSFRDRHTGELFF. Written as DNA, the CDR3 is TGTGCCAGCAGCTTCCGGGACAGACACACCGGGGAGCTGTTTTTT. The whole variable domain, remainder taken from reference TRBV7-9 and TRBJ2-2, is DTGVSQNPRHKITKRGQNVTFRCDPISEHNRLYWYRQTLGQGPEFLTYFQNEAQLEKSRLLSDRFSAERPKGSFSTLEIQRTEQGDSAMYLCASSFRDRHTGELFFGEGSRLTVL.